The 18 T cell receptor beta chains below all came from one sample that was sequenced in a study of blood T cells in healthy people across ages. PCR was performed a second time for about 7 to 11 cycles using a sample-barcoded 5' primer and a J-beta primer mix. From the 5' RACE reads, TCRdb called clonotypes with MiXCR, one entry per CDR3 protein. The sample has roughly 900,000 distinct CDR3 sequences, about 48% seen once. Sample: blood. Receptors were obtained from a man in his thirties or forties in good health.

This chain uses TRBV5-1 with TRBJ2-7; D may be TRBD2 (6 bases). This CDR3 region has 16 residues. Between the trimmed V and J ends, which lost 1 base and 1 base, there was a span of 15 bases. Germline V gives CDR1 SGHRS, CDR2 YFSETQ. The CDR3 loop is CASSLSGPGESYEQYF. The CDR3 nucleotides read TGCGCCAGCAGCTTGAGTGGACCGGGGGAATCCTACGAGCAGTACTTC.

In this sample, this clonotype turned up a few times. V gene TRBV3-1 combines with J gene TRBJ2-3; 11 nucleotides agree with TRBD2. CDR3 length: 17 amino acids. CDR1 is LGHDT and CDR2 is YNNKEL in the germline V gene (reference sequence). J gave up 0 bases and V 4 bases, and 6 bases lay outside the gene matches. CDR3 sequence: CASSRSWTSGSTDTQYF. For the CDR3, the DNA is TGTGCCAGCAGCCGATCCTGGACTAGCGGGAGCACAGATACGCAGTATTTT.

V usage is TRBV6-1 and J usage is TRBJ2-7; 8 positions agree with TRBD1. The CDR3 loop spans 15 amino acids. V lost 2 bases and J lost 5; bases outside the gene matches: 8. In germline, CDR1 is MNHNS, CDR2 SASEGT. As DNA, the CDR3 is TGTGCCAGCAGTGAACGGTACAGGGGGAGGAACGAGCAGTACTTC. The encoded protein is CASSERYRGRNEQYF.

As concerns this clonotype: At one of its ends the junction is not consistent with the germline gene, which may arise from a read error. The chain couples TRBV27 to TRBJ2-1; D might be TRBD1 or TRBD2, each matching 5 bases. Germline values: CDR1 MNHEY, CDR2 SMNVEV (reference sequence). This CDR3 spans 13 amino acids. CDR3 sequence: CAGSLGVIYEQFF. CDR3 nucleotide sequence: TGTGCCGGCAGTTTGGGGGTTATCTACGAGCAGTTCTTC.

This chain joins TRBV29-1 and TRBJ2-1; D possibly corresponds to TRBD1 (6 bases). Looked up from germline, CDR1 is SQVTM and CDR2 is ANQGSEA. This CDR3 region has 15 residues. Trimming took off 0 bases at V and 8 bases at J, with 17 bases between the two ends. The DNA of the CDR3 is TGCAGCGTTGAAGATCTTCAGGGGATTTACGATGAGCAGTTCTTC. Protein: CSVEDLQGIYDEQFF.

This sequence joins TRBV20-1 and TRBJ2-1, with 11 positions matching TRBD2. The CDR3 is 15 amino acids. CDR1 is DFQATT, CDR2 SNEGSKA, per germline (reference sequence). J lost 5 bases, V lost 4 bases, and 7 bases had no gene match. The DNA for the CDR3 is TGCAGTGCTACTACTAGCGGGGGCCTAAACAATGAGCAGTTCTTC. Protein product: CSATTSGGLNNEQFF.

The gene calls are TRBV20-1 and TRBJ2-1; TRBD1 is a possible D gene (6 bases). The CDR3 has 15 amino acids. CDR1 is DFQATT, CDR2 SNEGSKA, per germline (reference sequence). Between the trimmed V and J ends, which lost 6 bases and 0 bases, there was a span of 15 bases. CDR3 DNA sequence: TGCAGTGCGGAAGATACAGGGAGCTCCTACAATGAGCAGTTCTTC. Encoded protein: CSAEDTGSSYNEQFF.

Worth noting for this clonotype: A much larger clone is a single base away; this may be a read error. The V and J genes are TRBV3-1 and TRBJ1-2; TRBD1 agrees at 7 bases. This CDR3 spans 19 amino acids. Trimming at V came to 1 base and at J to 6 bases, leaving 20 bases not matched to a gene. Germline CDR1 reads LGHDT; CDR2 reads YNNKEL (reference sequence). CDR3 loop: CASSQGSGQMRGLVDGYTF. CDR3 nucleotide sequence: TGTGCCAGCAGCCAAGGATCGGGTCAAATGAGGGGGCTCGTCGATGGCTACACCTTC.

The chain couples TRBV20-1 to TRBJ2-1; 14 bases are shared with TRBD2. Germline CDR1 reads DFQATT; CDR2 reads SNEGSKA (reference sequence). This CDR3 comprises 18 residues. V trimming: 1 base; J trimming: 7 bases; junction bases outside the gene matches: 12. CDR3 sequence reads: CSARVLTSGGAEGNEQFF. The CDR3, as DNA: TGCAGTGCTAGAGTCCTGACTAGCGGGGGGGCCGAAGGGAATGAGCAGTTCTTC.

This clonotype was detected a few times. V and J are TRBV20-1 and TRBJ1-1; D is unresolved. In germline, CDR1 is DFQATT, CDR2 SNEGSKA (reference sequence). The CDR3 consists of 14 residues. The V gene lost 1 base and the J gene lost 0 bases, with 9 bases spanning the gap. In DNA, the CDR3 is TGCAGTGCTAGAGTCGGACCCATGAACACTGAAGCTTTCTTT. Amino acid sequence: CSARVGPMNTEAFF.

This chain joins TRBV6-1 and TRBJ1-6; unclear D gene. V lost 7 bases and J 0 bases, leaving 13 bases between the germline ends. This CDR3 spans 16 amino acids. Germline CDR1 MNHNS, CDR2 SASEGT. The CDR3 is CASTHRGSSYNSPLHF. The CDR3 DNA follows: TGTGCCAGCACCCACCGTGGGTCCTCCTATAATTCACCCCTCCACTTT.

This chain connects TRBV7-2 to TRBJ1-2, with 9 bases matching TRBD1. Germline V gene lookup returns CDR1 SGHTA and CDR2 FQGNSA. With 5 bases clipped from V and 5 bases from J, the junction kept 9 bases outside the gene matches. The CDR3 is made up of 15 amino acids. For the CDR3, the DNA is TGTGCCAGCAGCGCCGGACAGGGGTTGGGGTATGGCTACACCTTC. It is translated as CASSAGQGLGYGYTF.

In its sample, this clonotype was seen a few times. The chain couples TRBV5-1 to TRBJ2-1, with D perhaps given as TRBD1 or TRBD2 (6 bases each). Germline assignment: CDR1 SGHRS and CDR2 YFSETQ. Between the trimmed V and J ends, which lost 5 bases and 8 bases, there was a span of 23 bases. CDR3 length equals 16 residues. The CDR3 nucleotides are TGCGCCAGCAGTTTGTATTCTGGGGGGCCGTTGGATGAGCAGTTCTTC. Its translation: CASSLYSGGPLDEQFF. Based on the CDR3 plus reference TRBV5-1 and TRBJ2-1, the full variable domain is KAGVTQTPRYLIKTRGQQVTLSCSPISGHRSVSWYQQTPGQGLQFLFEYFSETQRNKGNFPGRFSGRQFSNSRSEMNVSTLELGDSALYLCASSLYSGGPLDEQFFGPGTRLTVL.

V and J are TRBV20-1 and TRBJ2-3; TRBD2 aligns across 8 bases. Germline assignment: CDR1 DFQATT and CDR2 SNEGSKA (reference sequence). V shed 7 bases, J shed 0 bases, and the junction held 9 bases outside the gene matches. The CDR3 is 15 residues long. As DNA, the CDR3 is TGCAGTGTCCCCCGGGGGGGCCTTAGCACAGATACGCAGTATTTT. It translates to CSVPRGGLSTDTQYF.

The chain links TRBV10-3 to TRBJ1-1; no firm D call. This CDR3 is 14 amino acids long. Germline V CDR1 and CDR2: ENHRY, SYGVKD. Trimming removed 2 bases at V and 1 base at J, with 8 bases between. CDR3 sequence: CAISEGRENTEAFF. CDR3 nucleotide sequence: TGTGCCATCAGTGAGGGGAGGGAGAACACTGAAGCTTTCTTT.

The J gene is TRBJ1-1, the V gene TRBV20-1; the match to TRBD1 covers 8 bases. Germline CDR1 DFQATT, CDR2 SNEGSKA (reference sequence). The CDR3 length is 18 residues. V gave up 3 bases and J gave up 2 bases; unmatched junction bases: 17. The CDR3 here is CSARGAGGNGGFNTEAFF. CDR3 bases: TGCAGTGCTAGGGGGGCAGGGGGCAATGGGGGGTTCAACACTGAAGCTTTCTTT.

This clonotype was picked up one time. CDR3 residues: CASSPAGTGGDNEQYF. The CDR3 DNA sequence: TGTGCCAGCAGCCCCGCCGGGACAGGGGGGGACAATGAGCAGTACTTC. J is TRBJ2-5 and V is TRBV11-2; TRBD1 agrees at 11 bases. The V segment lost 5 bases and the J segment 11 bases; nucleotides outside the gene matches: 16. Germline CDR1 and CDR2: SGHAT and FQNNGV. CDR3 size: 16 residues.

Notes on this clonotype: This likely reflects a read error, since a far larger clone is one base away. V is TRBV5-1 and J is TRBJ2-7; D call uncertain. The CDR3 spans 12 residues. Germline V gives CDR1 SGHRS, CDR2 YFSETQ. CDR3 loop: CAGSLLGYEQYF. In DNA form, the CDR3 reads TGCGCCGGCAGCTTGTTGGGGTACGAGCAGTACTTC.